Included here is one T cell receptor beta chain sequence, with context. The data were obtained in a study of blood T cell repertoires in COVID-19. Overall study context: From the United States, Italy and Spain came samples of acute and convalescent COVID-19. In each case, the material was cDNA or gDNA derived from T cells, B-cell-depleted T cells, or PBMCs.

As originally analysed: Reference gene primers were amplified, and this amplification served to estimate nucleated cell counts. Generated by immunoSEQ multiplex PCR, the TCRdb table keeps only in-frame clones and is missing some. Clonal size and the V and J genes are those of that table, whereas D and trimming came from the DNA. The data show about 350,000 clones, over 75% seen once. Recovery among Cohort 3 donors was established by two negative PCRs, clearance, or symptom resolution. Germline CDR1 and CDR2: MGHRA and YSYEKL. The CDR3 sequence is 15 residues long. V was cut by 4 bases and J by 5 bases, with 14 bases left in between.

Sequenced input: PBMCs or T cells enriched from blood (not recorded which). The source of this sequence is a woman younger than 45 who had recovered from COVID-19. The chain couples TRBV4-1 to TRBJ2-2, with D perhaps matching TRBD1 (7 bases). CDR3 in amino acids: CASSRGAGGTGELFF. The CDR3 DNA reads TGCGCCAGCAGCCGGGGGGCAGGGGGAACCGGGGAGCTGTTTTTT.